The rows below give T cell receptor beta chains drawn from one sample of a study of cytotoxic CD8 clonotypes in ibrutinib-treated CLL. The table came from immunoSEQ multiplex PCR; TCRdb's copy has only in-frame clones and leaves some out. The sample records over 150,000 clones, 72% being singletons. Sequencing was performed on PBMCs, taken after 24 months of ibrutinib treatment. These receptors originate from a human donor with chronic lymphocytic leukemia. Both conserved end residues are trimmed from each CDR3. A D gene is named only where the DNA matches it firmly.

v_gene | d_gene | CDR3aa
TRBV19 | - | ASSIGFTEQF
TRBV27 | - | VSRPHTGNEQF
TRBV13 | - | ASSHSDNEQF
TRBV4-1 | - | ASSQGPPGGRNTEAF
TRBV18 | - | ASSPDGRSTDTQY
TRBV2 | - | ASINRDTYGYT
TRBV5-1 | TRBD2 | ASSLGLAGEGETQY
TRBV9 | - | ASSAEPHGMNTEAF
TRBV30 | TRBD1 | AWRAKPGTGGEQY
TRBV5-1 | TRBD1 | ASSPQGQGHLNGYT
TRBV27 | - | ASSPLAKNIQY
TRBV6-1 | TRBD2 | ASSEELAGVWGTDTQY
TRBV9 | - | ASSPGPVQETQY
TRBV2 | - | ASSDYEQY
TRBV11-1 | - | ASSLVTTDTQY
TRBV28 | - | ASRIGGTTDTQY
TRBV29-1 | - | SVPKALGATEAF
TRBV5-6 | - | ASRYRAQNTIY
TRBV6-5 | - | ASSYSPGAPGNTIY
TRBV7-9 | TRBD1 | ASSLRDRGNEKLF
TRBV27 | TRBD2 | ASTRLAGQETQY
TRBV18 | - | ASSLRGETEAF
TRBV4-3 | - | ASSPLGGFGANVLT
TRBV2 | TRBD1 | ASIWDRSSSNQPQH
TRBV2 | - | ASSVRVAYEQY
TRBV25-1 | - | ASSPPPVGLAKNIQY
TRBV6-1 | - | ASKELQETQY
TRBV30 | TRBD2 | AWSVGLAGLHFYNEQF
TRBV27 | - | ASSSRFQETQY
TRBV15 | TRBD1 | ATSRDRFGTAIATQY
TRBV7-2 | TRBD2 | ASSLTSGYNEQF
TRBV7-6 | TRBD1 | ASSNPGQGFYEQY
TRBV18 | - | ASNRETTYEQY
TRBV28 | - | ASSLLSPGTETQY
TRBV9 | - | ASSPTWSGETQY
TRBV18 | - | ASSPSSGVSNYGYT
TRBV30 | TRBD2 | AWSVPPSGTYEQY
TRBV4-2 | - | ASSQEWQGVYEQY
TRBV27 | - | ASSPDGFEQY
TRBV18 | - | ASSPWGLSGTEAF
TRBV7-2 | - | ASSKQAVSGNTIY
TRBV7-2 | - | ASSSRGPTGTGELF
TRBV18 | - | ASSETDYSYNEQF
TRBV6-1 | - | ARSRDIQETQY
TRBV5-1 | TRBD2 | ASSLEGSGSYEQY
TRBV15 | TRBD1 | ATSIRDREYPNYGYT
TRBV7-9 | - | ASSLISDRAYEQY
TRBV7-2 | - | ASSLNGVGVEAF
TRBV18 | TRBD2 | ASSPGDRAGGSNEQF
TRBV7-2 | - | ASTERGYNTEAF
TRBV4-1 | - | ASSQDGVTNEKLF
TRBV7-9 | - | ASRKQVNTEAF
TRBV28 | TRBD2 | ASSSLDRAVRLAGERYEQY